This TCR beta chain was observed in a study of a mutant IDH1 vaccine in newly diagnosed glioma. In the study overall: Following radiotherapy alone, or alongside temozolomide cycles, vaccination was started after an interval of 4-6 weeks. Former treatment meant radiotherapy, temozolomide, or both; the majority had gotten both.

This sample's time point: week 23, last vaccination. Every vaccine dose comprised 300 ug of mutant IDH1 20-mer peptide plus topical imiquimod. Trimming left V 5 bases short and J 3 bases short, with 5 bases between. The CDR3 is made up of 11 amino acids. Germline V gives CDR1 SGHVS, CDR2 FQNEAQ. With regard to this clone: Antigen unknown.

Repertoires were generated with immunoSEQ multiplex PCR, while TCRdb's copy carries only in-frame clones and drops some. Of 50,000 to 70,000 clones in the sample, around 82% were seen once. The sample in question was PBMCs, obtained from a glioma patient whose treatment included an IDH1 peptide vaccine. The genes are TRBV7-8 and TRBJ2-7; D uncertain. This TCR derives from a man aged 18-30 years with glioma. The CDR3 reads CASSPGYEQYF. The CDR3 DNA sequence: TGTGCCAGCAGCCCGGGCTACGAGCAGTACTTC.